Described below is a single TCR beta chain sequence and its context. This clone was seen only a few times. Its antigen is currently not known. No base quality values were provided; no much bigger clone lies one nucleotide off. The source of the sample is a study of T cells after posttransplantation cyclophosphamide (dated by TCRdb to about 2016). About the investigation overall: Using TRB sequencing, the study followed how the T cell repertoire rebuilt after myeloablative bone marrow transplantation with posttransplantation cyclophosphamide given as GVHD prophylaxis. Antigen receptor sequencing was done on samples from some 34 PTCy-treated patients and from roughly 15 related bone marrow donors of those patients. TRB sequencing was performed on blood from all 35 or so PTCy patients with 1-year posttransplant specimens. In 3 patients, TRB sequencing was also performed on up to roughly 3 more blood samples taken 2 to 5.2 years after transplant, and in a handful of patients, pretransplant blood was also TRB-sequenced. TRA and TRB clonality were tightly correlated in about 10 samples, so subsequent TCR analyses focused on TRB only. Public TRB sequences were queried against a database of over 3,600 sequences associated with responses to pathogens, tumor antigens, self-antigens and alloantigens.

CDR1 and CDR2 were assigned from the germline V gene as SGDLS and YYNGEE. From the cysteine through the phenylalanine, the CDR3 covers 13 amino acids. The only DNA kept is the CDR3, 39 bases in frame from the first base. The V end loses 5 bases and the J end loses 4 bases, and a stretch of 12 bases separates them. The full study reports these points: Across over 40 patients, TRB clonality was highly associated with recipient CMV seropositivity and CMV reactivation, and diversity in PTCy patients was similar to diversity in CNI/methotrexate controls. At 1-2 months, donor-recipient similarity was low but rose over the first year, and the later blood repertoires were often dominated by donor CD8+ memory clones. The TRB repertoires of T cells infiltrating skin or the GI tract showed only limited overlap with the TRB repertoires found in blood.

Genomic DNA was the input for TRB sequencing, which was run either with the immunoSEQ assay at survey resolution or with the hsTCRB kit. The source study handled its data this way. The immunoSEQ software handled the initial read processing, while the LymphoSeq R package was used for the repertoire analyses. Clonality was computed as 1 minus normalized Shannon entropy; Gini coefficient was also calculated for each TRB dataset. To infer phenotypes in unsorted samples, TRB sequences from sorted subsets of the recipient or donor were mapped onto unsorted samples from the same recipient. The table comes from immuneACCESS by way of TCRdb, which keeps in-frame sequences with V and J called. Part of the clones is missing from these tables; in studies checked, under half for an unresolved V gene and the rest for unknown reasons. V and J calls plus clone size are reproduced from that table; the DNA served to infer D and trimming. For this sample there are 10,000 or so clones; 89% appear just once. Approximately 1.5% of the sample goes to the ten largest clones.

Related bone marrow donors provided peripheral blood samples on the day of marrow donation. Peripheral blood and bone marrow mononuclear cells were isolated by Ficoll-Hypaque density centrifugation and cryopreserved. CD4+ and CD8+ T cells, including naive and memory subsets, were sorted by FACS using a FACSAria II. The receptor was derived from a woman aged 55-69 years in good health, CMV-negative, and a related stem cell transplant donor. Sample: memory CD4+ T cells sorted from PBMCs. The rearranged chain carries TRBV9 and TRBJ1-1, and perhaps TRBD1 as D gene, on 6 matching bases. Here the CDR3 is given as CASSRGGVTEAFF. The bases read TGTGCCAGCAGTCGAGGGGGAGTCACTGAAGCTTTCTTT.